This is a list of T cell receptor beta chains from one sample in a study of shared clonotypes between healthy human individuals. Clones were sequenced by immunoSEQ multiplex PCR, and TCRdb holds only the in-frame ones, with some missing. Of 2 million to 2.5 million clones listed, approximately 93% are singletons. Sequencing used naive CD4+ T cells from PBMCs. These receptors all come from a man aged 18 to 35 in good health. Some clones in this sample may be carry-over from other donors' samples. Each CDR3 is given with its conserved first and last residue. The order of the fields is V gene, clone size, J gene, D gene, CDR3 DNA, CDR3 protein. D genes are given only for firm matches. Only part of the rows carry a size: once, few, many, or a class if the clone is expanded.

V gene: TRBV27; clone size: .; J gene: TRBJ2-5; D gene: TRBD1; CDR3 DNA: TGTGCCAGCACCCGACGGGGGACAGGGGAAGAGACCCAGTACTTC; CDR3 protein: CASTRRGTGEETQYF
V gene: TRBV4-1; clone size: .; J gene: TRBJ1-1; D gene: .; CDR3 DNA: TGCGCCAGCAGCCAAGCGATGCAGGGTATAACTTTCTTT; CDR3 protein: CASSQAMQGITFF
V gene: TRBV5-1; clone size: once; J gene: TRBJ1-4; D gene: .; CDR3 DNA: TGCGCCAGCAGCTTTATGGGGCTCGGGGAAAAACTGTTTTTT; CDR3 protein: CASSFMGLGEKLFF
V gene: TRBV7-2; clone size: .; J gene: TRBJ2-1; D gene: .; CDR3 DNA: TGTGCCAGCAGCTTCCGGGATTTTGGGAATGAGCAGTTCTTC; CDR3 protein: CASSFRDFGNEQFF
V gene: TRBV5-6; clone size: .; J gene: TRBJ2-7; D gene: .; CDR3 DNA: TGTGCCAGCAGCTTGGCCGGGGTCGCCGCCTACGAGCAGTACTTC; CDR3 protein: CASSLAGVAAYEQYF
V gene: TRBV7-9; clone size: .; J gene: TRBJ1-4; D gene: .; CDR3 DNA: TGTGCCAGCAGCTTTATCTCGGGGGGTACAACTAATGAAAAACTGTTTTTT; CDR3 protein: CASSFISGGTTNEKLFF
V gene: TRBV7-9; clone size: .; J gene: TRBJ1-4; D gene: .; CDR3 DNA: TGTGCCAGCAGCTTAGGGTCTGGGTCCAATAATGAAAAACTGTTTTTT; CDR3 protein: CASSLGSGSNNEKLFF
V gene: TRBV7-8; clone size: .; J gene: TRBJ2-2; D gene: .; CDR3 DNA: TGTGCCAGCAGCTTAGGCGCGCGGCCGAACACCGGGGAGCTGTTTTTT; CDR3 protein: CASSLGARPNTGELFF
V gene: TRBV19; clone size: .; J gene: TRBJ1-1; D gene: .; CDR3 DNA: TGTGCCAGTAGTATTGACAGAGTGAACACTGAAGCTTTCTTT; CDR3 protein: CASSIDRVNTEAFF
V gene: TRBV5-1; clone size: .; J gene: TRBJ1-1; D gene: .; CDR3 DNA: TGCGCCAGCAGCTTGCAAGGGAGCATGAACACTGAAGCTTTCTTT; CDR3 protein: CASSLQGSMNTEAFF
V gene: TRBV19; clone size: .; J gene: TRBJ2-1; D gene: .; CDR3 DNA: TGTGCCAGTACCCCCGGACCTCCGAGCTCCTACAATGAGCAGTTCTTC; CDR3 protein: CASTPGPPSSYNEQFF
V gene: TRBV6-5; clone size: .; J gene: TRBJ2-1; D gene: .; CDR3 DNA: TGTGCCAGCAGTTACTCAGTTTGGACACCAGACAATGAGCAGTTCTTC; CDR3 protein: CASSYSVWTPDNEQFF
V gene: TRBV5-1; clone size: .; J gene: TRBJ1-2; D gene: .; CDR3 DNA: TGCGCCAGCAGCTTGGGCCCAGGGGAATTTTATGGCTACACCTTC; CDR3 protein: CASSLGPGEFYGYTF
V gene: TRBV19; clone size: .; J gene: TRBJ2-3; D gene: TRBD2; CDR3 DNA: TGTGCCAGTACCGAGGGTGGGAGCGGGAGTACAGATACGCAGTATTTT; CDR3 protein: CASTEGGSGSTDTQYF
V gene: TRBV21-1; clone size: .; J gene: TRBJ2-1; D gene: .; CDR3 DNA: TGTGCCAGCAAGGAGCGGACTAGCGGAGAAATAAACAATGAGCAGTTCTTC; CDR3 protein: CASKERTSGEINNEQFF
V gene: TRBV5-1; clone size: .; J gene: TRBJ2-1; D gene: TRBD2; CDR3 DNA: TGCGCCAGCAGCATTACTAGCGGGACAAACAATGAGCAGTTCTTC; CDR3 protein: CASSITSGTNNEQFF
V gene: TRBV19; clone size: .; J gene: TRBJ2-1; D gene: TRBD2; CDR3 DNA: TGTGCCAGTAGTACTAGCGGATCCCGGGGGGATGAGCAGTTCTTC; CDR3 protein: CASSTSGSRGDEQFF
V gene: TRBV29-1; clone size: once; J gene: TRBJ2-5; D gene: .; CDR3 DNA: TGCAGCGGGTCCAACAGGGAGGGAGGTAGGGAGACCCAGTACTTC; CDR3 protein: CSGSNREGGRETQYF
V gene: TRBV7-3; clone size: .; J gene: TRBJ2-2; D gene: .; CDR3 DNA: TGTGCCAGCAGCTTATTAACCGGGAACACCGGGGAGCTGTTTTTT; CDR3 protein: CASSLLTGNTGELFF
V gene: TRBV7-6; clone size: .; J gene: TRBJ1-1; D gene: TRBD1; CDR3 DNA: TGTGCCAGCAGCTTAGTTGTGGGACAGGGGGCGTCGGTAGCTTTCTTT; CDR3 protein: CASSLVVGQGASVAFF
V gene: TRBV7-3; clone size: .; J gene: TRBJ2-2; D gene: .; CDR3 DNA: TGTGCCAGCAGCCTCGACAGGAACACCGGGGAGCTGTTTTTT; CDR3 protein: CASSLDRNTGELFF
V gene: TRBV27; clone size: few; J gene: TRBJ1-1; D gene: .; CDR3 DNA: TGTGCCAGCAGTTCCGACCTGGGAACTGAAGCTTTCTTT; CDR3 protein: CASSSDLGTEAFF
V gene: TRBV5-1; clone size: once; J gene: TRBJ2-7; D gene: .; CDR3 DNA: TGCGCCAGCAGTAACGCCGCTAGCATCCACGAGCAGTACTTC; CDR3 protein: CASSNAASIHEQYF
V gene: TRBV19; clone size: .; J gene: TRBJ2-2; D gene: .; CDR3 DNA: TGTGCCAGTAGTATTTTAAGTTTCATCCAAATCTATGGCGCCGGGGAGCTGTTTTTT; CDR3 protein: CASSILSFIQIYGAGELFF
V gene: TRBV4-1; clone size: once; J gene: TRBJ1-5; D gene: TRBD1; CDR3 DNA: TGCGCCAGCAGCCGTGGGACAGGCCCGAATTGGCCCCAGCATTTT; CDR3 protein: CASSRGTGPNWPQHF
V gene: TRBV29-1; clone size: .; J gene: TRBJ2-1; D gene: .; CDR3 DNA: TGCAGCGGGGATATAGCGGAATCCTACAATGAGCAGTTCTTC; CDR3 protein: CSGDIAESYNEQFF
V gene: TRBV28; clone size: .; J gene: TRBJ2-6; D gene: .; CDR3 DNA: TGTGCCACCCGGGCCGACTCTGGGGCCAACGTCCTGACTTTC; CDR3 protein: CATRADSGANVLTF